This T cell receptor (beta chain) was sequenced for a study of blood T cell repertoires in COVID-19. Study-wide background: T cells, B-cell-depleted T cells, or PBMCs provided the cDNA or gDNA that served as material.

Germline loops: CDR1 SGHTA, CDR2 FQGNSA. The CDR3 length is 14 residues. V trimming: 5 bases; J trimming: 8 bases; junction bases outside the gene matches: 10. This table comes from immunoSEQ multiplex PCR, and its TCRdb copy is limited to in-frame clones, with some not included. The sample has about 52,000 clones, over 75% seen once. The TCR sequence derives from a woman aged 80 or over with COVID-19, enrolled during active disease. The chain employs TRBV7-2 and TRBJ1-2, with TRBD1 identical over 8 bases. Sequenced sample: peripheral blood. CDR3: CASSIQQGAGGYTF. DNA for the CDR3: TGTGCCAGCAGCATCCAGCAGGGGGCTGGGGGCTACACCTTC.